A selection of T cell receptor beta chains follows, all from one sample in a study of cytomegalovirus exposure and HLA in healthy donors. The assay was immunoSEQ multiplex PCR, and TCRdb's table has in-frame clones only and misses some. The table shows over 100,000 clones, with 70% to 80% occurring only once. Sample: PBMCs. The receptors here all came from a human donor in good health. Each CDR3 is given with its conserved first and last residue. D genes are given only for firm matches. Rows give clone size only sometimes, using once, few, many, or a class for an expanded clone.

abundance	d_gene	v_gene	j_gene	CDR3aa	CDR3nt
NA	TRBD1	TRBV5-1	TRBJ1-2	CASTSLEGASGYTF	TGCGCCAGCACCAGTCTCGAGGGGGCCAGCGGCTACACCTTC
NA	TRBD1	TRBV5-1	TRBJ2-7	CASRTGTGGYEQYF	TGCGCCAGCAGAACCGGGACAGGGGGGTACGAGCAGTACTTC
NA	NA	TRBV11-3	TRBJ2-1	CASSLEGRAGEQFF	TGTGCCAGCAGCTTAGAGGGTAGGGCGGGAGAGCAGTTCTTC
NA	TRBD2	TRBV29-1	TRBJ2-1	CSVQTSGRNGEQFF	TGCAGCGTCCAGACTAGCGGGAGAAACGGTGAGCAGTTCTTC
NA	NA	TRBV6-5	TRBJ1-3	CASSLDGLSGNTIYF	TGTGCCAGCAGTCTAGACGGACTCTCTGGAAACACCATATATTTT
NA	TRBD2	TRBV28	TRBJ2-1	CASSFTGRDHEQFF	TGTGCCAGCAGTTTTACCGGGAGGGACCATGAGCAGTTCTTC
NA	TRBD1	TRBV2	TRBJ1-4	CASSGQGQRVNEKLFF	TGTGCCAGCAGTGGACAGGGGCAACGGGTTAATGAAAAACTGTTTTTT
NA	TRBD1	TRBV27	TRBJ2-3	CASSLDRGDTQYF	TGTGCCAGCAGTTTAGACAGGGGTGATACGCAGTATTTT
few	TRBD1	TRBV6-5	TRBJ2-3	CASSYSGTGTDTQYF	TGTGCCAGCAGTTACTCCGGGACAGGGACAGATACGCAGTATTTT
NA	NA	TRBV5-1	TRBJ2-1	CASSLVSQGSGNEQFF	TGCGCCAGCAGCTTGGTGTCCCAGGGCTCGGGCAATGAGCAGTTCTTC
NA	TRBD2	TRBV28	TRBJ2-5	CASRSGLVGLTQYF	TGTGCCAGCAGGTCTGGACTAGTCGGGTTGACCCAGTACTTC
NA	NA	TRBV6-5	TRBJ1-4	CASTLNEKLFF	TGTGCCAGCACCCTTAATGAAAAACTGTTTTTT
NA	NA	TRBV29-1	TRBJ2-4	CSLSGPRSSCRLAKNIQYF	TGCAGCCTCTCCGGTCCGAGGAGTTCCTGCCGTCTAGCCAAAAACATTCAGTACTTC
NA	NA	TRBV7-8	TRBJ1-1	CASSLVRSATEAFF	TGTGCCAGCAGCTTAGTCAGGTCAGCCACTGAAGCTTTCTTT
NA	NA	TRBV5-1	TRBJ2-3	CASSLLASGTDTQYF	TGCGCCAGCAGCTTGTTGGCTAGCGGCACAGATACGCAGTATTTT
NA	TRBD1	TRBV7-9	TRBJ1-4	CASSRYGQGGEKLFF	TGTGCCAGCAGCCGCTACGGACAGGGCGGCGAAAAACTGTTTTTT
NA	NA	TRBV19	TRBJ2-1	CASSIAGAEPYNEQFF	TGTGCCAGTAGTATTGCGGGTGCGGAACCCTACAATGAGCAGTTCTTC
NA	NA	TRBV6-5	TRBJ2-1	CASKQGLGEQFF	TGTGCCAGCAAGCAGGGATTAGGTGAGCAGTTCTTC
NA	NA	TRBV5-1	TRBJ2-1	CASSLERRGLNEQFF	TGCGCCAGCAGCTTGGAGAGGAGGGGATTGAATGAGCAGTTCTTC
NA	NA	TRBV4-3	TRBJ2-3	CASSARLAEQRTDTQYF	TGCGCCAGCAGCGCCCGCTTAGCGGAACAGCGCACAGATACGCAGTATTTT
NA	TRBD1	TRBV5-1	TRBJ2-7	CASSFYPTRDRVEQYF	TGCGCCAGCAGCTTCTACCCTACCCGGGACAGGGTGGAGCAGTACTTC
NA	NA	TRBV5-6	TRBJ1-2	CASSSIQGRGYGYTF	TGTGCCAGCAGTTCCATCCAGGGCCGTGGCTATGGCTACACCTTC
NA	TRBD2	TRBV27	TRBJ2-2	CASSLFSGGSTGELFF	TGTGCCAGCAGTTTATTTTCCGGGGGGAGCACCGGGGAGCTGTTTTTT
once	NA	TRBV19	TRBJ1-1	CASSEQGPTEAFF	TGTGCCAGTAGTGAACAGGGTCCCACTGAAGCTTTCTTT
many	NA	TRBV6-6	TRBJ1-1	CASNKGENTEAFF	TGTGCCAGCAACAAGGGGGAGAACACTGAAGCTTTCTTT
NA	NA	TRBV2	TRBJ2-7	CASRGRGHSYEQYF	TGTGCCAGCAGGGGGCGGGGCCACTCCTACGAGCAGTACTTC
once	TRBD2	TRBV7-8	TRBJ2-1	CASSSGLAGHNEQFF	TGTGCCAGCAGCTCCGGACTAGCGGGACATAATGAGCAGTTCTTC
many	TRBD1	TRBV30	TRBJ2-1	CAWRRDRASYNEQFF	TGTGCCTGGAGACGAGACAGGGCCTCCTACAATGAGCAGTTCTTC
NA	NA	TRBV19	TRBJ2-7	CASSIAQGYTYEQYF	TGTGCCAGTAGTATAGCCCAGGGATACACCTACGAGCAGTACTTC
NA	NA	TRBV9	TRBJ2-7	CASSTTGTYEQYF	TGTGCCAGCAGCACGACGGGGACCTACGAGCAGTACTTC
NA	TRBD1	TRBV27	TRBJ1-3	CASSLTGQGVGNTIYF	TGTGCCAGCAGTTTAACTGGGCAGGGGGTAGGAAACACCATATATTTT
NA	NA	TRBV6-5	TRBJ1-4	CASSYTPGTIYEKLFF	TGTGCCAGCAGTTACACCCCAGGGACTATTTATGAAAAACTGTTTTTT
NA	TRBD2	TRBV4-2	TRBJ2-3	CASSHRPRELGTDTQYF	TGTGCCAGCAGCCACCGACCGCGGGAGTTGGGCACAGATACGCAGTATTTT
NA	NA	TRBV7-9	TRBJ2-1	CASSFPRHSYNEQFF	TGTGCCAGCAGCTTCCCCAGGCATTCCTACAATGAGCAGTTCTTC
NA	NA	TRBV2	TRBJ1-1	CASSEAKQGKAEAFF	TGTGCCAGCAGTGAAGCTAAACAGGGTAAGGCTGAAGCTTTCTTT
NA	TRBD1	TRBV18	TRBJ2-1	CASSTQGNEQFF	TGTGCCAGCTCAACACAGGGGAATGAGCAGTTCTTC
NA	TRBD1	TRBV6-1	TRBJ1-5	CASRVQGDQPQHF	TGTGCCAGCAGGGTTCAGGGGGACCAGCCCCAGCATTTT
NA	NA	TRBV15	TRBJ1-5	CATSSGGLKTTQHF	TGTGCCACCAGCAGCGGGGGACTCAAGACGACCCAGCATTTT
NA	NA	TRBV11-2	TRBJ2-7	CASSLDGGSYEQYF	TGTGCCAGCAGCTTAGACGGGGGTTCCTACGAGCAGTACTTC
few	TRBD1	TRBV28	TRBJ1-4	CASSLEAQGAGEKLFF	TGTGCCAGCAGTTTAGAAGCTCAGGGGGCAGGAGAAAAACTGTTTTTT
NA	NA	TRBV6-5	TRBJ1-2	CASSTDMSYGYTF	TGTGCCAGCAGCACGGACATGTCCTATGGCTACACCTTC
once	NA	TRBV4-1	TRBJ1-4	CASSQLPIATNEKLFF	TGCGCCAGCAGCCAGCTACCCATTGCAACTAATGAAAAACTGTTTTTT
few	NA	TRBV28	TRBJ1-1	CASSLLARMRNTEAFF	TGTGCCAGCAGTTTATTAGCGAGGATGAGGAACACTGAAGCTTTCTTT
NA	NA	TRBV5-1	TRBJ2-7	CASSPSGTYEQYF	TGCGCCAGCAGCCCATCCGGGACCTACGAGCAGTACTTC
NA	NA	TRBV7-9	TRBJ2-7	CASSPMLSGEQYF	TGTGCCAGCAGCCCAATGCTGTCAGGCGAGCAGTACTTC
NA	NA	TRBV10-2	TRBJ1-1	CASKMRGGVDTEAFF	TGCGCCAGCAAAATGCGCGGGGGCGTGGACACTGAAGCTTTCTTT
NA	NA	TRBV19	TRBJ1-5	CASRRGRNQPQHF	TGTGCCAGTAGAAGGGGTAGGAATCAGCCCCAGCATTTT
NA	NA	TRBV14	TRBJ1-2	CASSQGGNYGYTF	TGTGCCAGCAGCCAAGGAGGGAACTATGGCTACACCTTC
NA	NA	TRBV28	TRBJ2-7	CASYGQRRLEQYF	TGTGCCAGCTACGGACAAAGAAGACTCGAGCAGTACTTC
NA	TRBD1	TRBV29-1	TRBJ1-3	CSIMTGQSSGNTIYF	TGCAGCATCATGACAGGGCAGAGCTCTGGAAACACCATATATTTT